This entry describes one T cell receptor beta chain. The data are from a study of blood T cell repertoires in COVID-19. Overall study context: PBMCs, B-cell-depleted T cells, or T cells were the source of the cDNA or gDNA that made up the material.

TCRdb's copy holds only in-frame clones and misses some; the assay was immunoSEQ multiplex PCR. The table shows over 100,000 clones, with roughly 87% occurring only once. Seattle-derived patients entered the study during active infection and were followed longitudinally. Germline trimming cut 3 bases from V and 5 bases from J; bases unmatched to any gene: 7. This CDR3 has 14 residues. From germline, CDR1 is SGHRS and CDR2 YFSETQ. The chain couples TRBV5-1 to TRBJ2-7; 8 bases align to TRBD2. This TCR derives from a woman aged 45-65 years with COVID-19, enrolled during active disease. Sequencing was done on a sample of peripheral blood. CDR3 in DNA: TGCGCCAGCAGCTCAGCGGGGGTAAGAAACGAGCAGTACTTC. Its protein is CASSSAGVRNEQYF. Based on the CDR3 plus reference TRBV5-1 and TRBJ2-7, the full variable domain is KAGVTQTPRYLIKTRGQQVTLSCSPISGHRSVSWYQQTPGQGLQFLFEYFSETQRNKGNFPGRFSGRQFSNSRSEMNVSTLELGDSALYLCASSSAGVRNEQYFGPGTRLTVT.